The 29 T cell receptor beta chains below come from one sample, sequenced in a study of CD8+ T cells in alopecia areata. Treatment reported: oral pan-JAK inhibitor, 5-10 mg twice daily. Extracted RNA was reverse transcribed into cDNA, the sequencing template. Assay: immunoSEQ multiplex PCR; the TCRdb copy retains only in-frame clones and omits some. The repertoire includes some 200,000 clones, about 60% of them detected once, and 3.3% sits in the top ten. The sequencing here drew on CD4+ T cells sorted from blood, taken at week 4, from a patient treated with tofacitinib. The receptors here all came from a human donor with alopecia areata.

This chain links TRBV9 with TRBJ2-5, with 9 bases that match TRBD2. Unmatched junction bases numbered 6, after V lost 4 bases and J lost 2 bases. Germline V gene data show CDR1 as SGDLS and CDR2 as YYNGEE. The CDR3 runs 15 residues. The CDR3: CASSTFAGGQETQYF. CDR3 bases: TGTGCCAGCAGCACCTTTGCGGGGGGGCAAGAGACCCAGTACTTC.

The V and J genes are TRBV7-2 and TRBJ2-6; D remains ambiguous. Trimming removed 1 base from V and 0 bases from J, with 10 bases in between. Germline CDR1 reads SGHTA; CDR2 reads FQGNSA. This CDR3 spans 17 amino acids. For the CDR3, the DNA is TGTGCCAGCAGCTTAGTAGGCCGCCGCTCTGGGGCCAACGTCCTGACTTTC. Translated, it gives CASSLVGRRSGANVLTF.

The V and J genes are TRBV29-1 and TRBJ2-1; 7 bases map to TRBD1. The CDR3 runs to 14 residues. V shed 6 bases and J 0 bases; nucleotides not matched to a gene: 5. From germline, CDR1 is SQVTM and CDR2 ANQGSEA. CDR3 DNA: TGCAGCGTAATTGGGACAGCCTCCTACAATGAGCAGTTCTTC. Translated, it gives CSVIGTASYNEQFF.

CDR3: CAWSGIVEKLFF. The DNA for the CDR3 is TGTGCCTGGAGTGGAATCGTTGAAAAACTGTTTTTT. The chain has TRBV30 and TRBJ1-4; no reliable D call. Trimming stripped 1 base from V and 7 bases from J, with 7 bases between. Germline V CDR1 and CDR2: GTSNPN, SVGIG (reference sequence). This CDR3 region has 12 residues.

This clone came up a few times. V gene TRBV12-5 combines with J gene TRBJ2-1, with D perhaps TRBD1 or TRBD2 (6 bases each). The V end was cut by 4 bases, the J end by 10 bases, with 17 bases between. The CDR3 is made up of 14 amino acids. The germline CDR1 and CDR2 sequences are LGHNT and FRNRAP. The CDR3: CASGSTVGGREQFF. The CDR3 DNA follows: TGTGCTAGTGGTTCCACCGTCGGGGGCAGAGAGCAGTTCTTC.

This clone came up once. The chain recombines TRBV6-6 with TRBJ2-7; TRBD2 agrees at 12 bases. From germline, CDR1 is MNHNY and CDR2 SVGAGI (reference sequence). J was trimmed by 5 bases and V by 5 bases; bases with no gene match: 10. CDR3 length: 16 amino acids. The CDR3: CASSLVTSGGKNEQYF. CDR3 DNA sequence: TGTGCCAGCAGTCTGGTAACTAGCGGGGGGAAGAACGAGCAGTACTTC.

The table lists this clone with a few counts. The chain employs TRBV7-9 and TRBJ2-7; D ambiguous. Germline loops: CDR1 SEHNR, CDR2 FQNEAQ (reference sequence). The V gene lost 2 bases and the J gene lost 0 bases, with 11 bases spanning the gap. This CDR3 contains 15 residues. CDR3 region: CASSLFGPSSYEQYF. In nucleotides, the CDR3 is TGTGCCAGCAGCTTATTCGGGCCTAGCTCCTACGAGCAGTACTTC.

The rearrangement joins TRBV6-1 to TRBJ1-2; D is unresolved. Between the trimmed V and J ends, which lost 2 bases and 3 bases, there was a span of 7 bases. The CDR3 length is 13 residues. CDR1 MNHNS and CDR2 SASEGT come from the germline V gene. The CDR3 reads CASSERGHYGYTF. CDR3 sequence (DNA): TGTGCCAGCAGTGAAAGAGGGCACTATGGCTACACCTTC.

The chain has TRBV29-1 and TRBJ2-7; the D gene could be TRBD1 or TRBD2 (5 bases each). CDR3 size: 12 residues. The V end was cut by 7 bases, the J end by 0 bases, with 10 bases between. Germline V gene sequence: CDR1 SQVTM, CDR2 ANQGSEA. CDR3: CSAKGSSYEQYF. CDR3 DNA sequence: TGCAGCGCAAAGGGGAGCTCCTACGAGCAGTACTTC.

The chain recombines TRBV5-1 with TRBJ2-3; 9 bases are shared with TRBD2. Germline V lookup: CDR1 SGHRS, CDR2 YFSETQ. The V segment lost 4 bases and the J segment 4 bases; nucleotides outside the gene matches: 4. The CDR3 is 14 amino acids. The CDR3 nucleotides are TGCGCCAGCAGCCCGCTAGCGGGGTCAGATACGCAGTATTTT. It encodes CASSPLAGSDTQYF.

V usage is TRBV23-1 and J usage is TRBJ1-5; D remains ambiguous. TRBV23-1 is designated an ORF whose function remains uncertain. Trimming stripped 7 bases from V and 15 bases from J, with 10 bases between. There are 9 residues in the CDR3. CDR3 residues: CASTHRRHF. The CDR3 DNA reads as TGCGCCAGCACCCACCGACGGCATTTT.

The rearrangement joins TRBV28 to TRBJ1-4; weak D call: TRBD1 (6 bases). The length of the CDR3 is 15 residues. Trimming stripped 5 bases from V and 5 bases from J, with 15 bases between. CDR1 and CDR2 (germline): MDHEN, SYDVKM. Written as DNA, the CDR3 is TGTGCCAGCAGTCCCCCCACAGGGACCAATGAAAAACTGTTTTTT. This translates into CASSPPTGTNEKLFF.

CDR3 in amino acids: CASSLPLAKQFF. CDR3 DNA sequence: TGCGCCAGCAGCCTCCCACTAGCCAAGCAGTTCTTC. The genes are TRBV4-1 and TRBJ2-1; D perhaps matches TRBD2 (6 bases). Trimming pared 4 bases from V and 11 bases from J, leaving 12 bases between. Germline loops: CDR1 MGHRA, CDR2 YSYEKL. This CDR3 is 12 amino acids long.

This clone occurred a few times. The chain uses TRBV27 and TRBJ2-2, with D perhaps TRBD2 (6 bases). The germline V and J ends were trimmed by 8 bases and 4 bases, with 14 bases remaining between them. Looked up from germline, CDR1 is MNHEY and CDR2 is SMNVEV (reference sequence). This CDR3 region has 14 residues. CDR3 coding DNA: TGTGCCAGCTGGAGGGCAGGGAGCACCGGGGAGCTGTTTTTT. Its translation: CASWRAGSTGELFF.

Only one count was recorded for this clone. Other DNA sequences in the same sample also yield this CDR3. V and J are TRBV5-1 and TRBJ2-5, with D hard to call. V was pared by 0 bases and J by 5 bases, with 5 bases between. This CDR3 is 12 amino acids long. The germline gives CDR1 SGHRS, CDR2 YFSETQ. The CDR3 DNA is TGCGCCAGCAGCTTGGACGGCGAGACCCAGTACTTC. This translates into CASSLDGETQYF.

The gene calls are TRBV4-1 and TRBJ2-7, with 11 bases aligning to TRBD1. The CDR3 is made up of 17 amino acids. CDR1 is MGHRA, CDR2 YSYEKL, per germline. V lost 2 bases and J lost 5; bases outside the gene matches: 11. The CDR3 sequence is CASSQNTGTGGLDEQYF. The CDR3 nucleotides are TGCGCCAGCAGCCAAAACACCGGGACAGGGGGGTTGGACGAGCAGTACTTC.

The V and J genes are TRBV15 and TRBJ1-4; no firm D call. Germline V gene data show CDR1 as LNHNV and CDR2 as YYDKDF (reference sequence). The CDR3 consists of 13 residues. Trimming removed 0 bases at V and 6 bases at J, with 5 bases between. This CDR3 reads CATSRDLHEKLFF. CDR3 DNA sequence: TGTGCCACCAGCAGAGATTTGCATGAAAAACTGTTTTTT.

The CDR3 nucleotides read TGTGCCAGCAGCGTCCGGGACAGCGGTTTTTCACCCCTCCACTTT. Protein sequence: CASSVRDSGFSPLHF. The chain combines TRBV5-6 with TRBJ1-6, with TRBD1 identical over 7 bases. Germline lookup yields CDR1 SGHDT and CDR2 YYEEEE. The length of the CDR3 is 15 residues. After removal of 4 bases from V and 9 bases from J, the junction contained 10 bases not matched to a gene.

CDR3 in DNA: TGTGCCGCCCCTAGCGGGGGAAAGACCCAGTACTTC. Residues: CAAPSGGKTQYF. The chain uses TRBV30 and TRBJ2-5, with TRBD2 matching over 10 bases. This CDR3 contains 12 residues. CDR1 and CDR2 (germline): GTSNPN, SVGIG (reference sequence). With V trimmed by 8 bases and J by 6 bases, 6 bases remained unmatched.

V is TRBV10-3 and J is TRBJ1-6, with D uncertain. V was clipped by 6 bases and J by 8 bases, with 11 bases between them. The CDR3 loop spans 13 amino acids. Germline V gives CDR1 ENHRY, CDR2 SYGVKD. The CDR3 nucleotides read TGTGCCATCAGAGGTTCTTCCGATTCACCCCTCCACTTT. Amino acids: CAIRGSSDSPLHF.

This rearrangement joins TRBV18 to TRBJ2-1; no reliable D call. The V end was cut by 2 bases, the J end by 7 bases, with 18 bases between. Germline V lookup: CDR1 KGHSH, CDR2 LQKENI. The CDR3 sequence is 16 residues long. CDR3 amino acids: CASSPSIPELSNEQFF. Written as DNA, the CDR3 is TGTGCCAGCTCACCATCCATACCGGAGCTGTCTAATGAGCAGTTCTTC. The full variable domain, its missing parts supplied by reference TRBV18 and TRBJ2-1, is NAGVMQNPRHLVRRRGQEARLRCSPMKGHSHVYWYRQLPEEGLKFMVYLQKENIIDESGMPKERFSAEFPKEGPSILRIQQVVRGDSAAYFCASSPSIPELSNEQFFGPGTRLTVL.

Here the CDR3 reads CATSSRTGGAKNIQYF. CDR3 in DNA: TGTGCCACCAGCAGCAGGACAGGGGGCGCCAAAAACATTCAGTACTTC. V usage is TRBV15 and J usage is TRBJ2-4; 11 positions agree with TRBD1. Germline V gives CDR1 LNHNV, CDR2 YYDKDF (reference sequence). J was trimmed by 1 base and V by 3 bases; bases with no gene match: 2. This CDR3 region has 16 residues.

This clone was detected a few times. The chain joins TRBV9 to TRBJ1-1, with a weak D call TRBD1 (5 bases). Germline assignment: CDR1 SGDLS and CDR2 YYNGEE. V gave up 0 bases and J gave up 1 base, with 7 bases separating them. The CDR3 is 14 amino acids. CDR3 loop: CASSVGGRNTEAFF. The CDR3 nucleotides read TGTGCCAGCAGCGTAGGGGGACGGAACACTGAAGCTTTCTTT.

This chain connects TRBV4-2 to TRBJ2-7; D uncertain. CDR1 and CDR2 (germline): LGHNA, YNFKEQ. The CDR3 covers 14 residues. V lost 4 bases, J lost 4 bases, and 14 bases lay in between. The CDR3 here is CASSPSGLSYEQYF. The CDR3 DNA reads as TGTGCCAGCAGCCCCTCCGGGCTTTCATACGAGCAGTACTTC.

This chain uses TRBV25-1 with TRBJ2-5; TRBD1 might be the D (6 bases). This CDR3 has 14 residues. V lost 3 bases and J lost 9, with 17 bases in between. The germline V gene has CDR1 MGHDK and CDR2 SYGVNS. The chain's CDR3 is CASSDGQSFRAQYF. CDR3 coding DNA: TGTGCCAGCAGTGACGGACAGTCGTTCCGGGCCCAGTACTTC.

For the CDR3, the DNA is TGTGCCAGCAGCGTAGCGGAGAGGGGGTCTAACTATGGCTACACCTTC. As protein: CASSVAERGSNYGYTF. This sequence joins TRBV9 and TRBJ1-2; TRBD1 might be the D (6 bases). The ends were cut back, 0 bases at V and 0 bases at J, with 12 bases in the middle. CDR1 is SGDLS and CDR2 is YYNGEE in the germline V gene. This CDR3 has 16 amino acids.

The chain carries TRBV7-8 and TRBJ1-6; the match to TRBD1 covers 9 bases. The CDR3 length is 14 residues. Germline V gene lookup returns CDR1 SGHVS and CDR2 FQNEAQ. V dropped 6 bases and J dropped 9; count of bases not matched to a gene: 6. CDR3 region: CASSRDRVRSPLHF. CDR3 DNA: TGTGCCAGCAGTAGGGACAGGGTGCGTTCACCCCTCCACTTT. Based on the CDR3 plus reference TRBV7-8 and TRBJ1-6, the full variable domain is GAGVSQSPRYKVAKRGQDVALRCDPISGHVSLFWYQQALGQGPEFLTYFQNEAQLDKSGLPSDRFFAERPEGSVSTLKIQRTQQEDSAVYLCASSRDRVRSPLHFGNGTRLTVT.

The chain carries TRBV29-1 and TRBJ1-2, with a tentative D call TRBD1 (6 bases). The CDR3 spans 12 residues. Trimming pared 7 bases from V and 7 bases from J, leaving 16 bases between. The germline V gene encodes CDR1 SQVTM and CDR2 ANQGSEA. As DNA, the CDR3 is TGCAGCGCCGTACGACAGGCGGGTGGCTACACCTTC. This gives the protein CSAVRQAGGYTF.

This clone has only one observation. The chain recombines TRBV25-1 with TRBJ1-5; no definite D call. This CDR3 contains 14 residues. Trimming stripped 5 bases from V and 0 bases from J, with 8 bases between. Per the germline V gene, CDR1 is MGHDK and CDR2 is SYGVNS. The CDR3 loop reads CASSWTTSNQPQHF. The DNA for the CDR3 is TGTGCCAGCAGTTGGACGACTAGCAATCAGCCCCAGCATTTT.